One and the same sample provided the 21 T cell receptor beta chains below, sequenced in a study. TCRdb re-derived calls from the 5' RACE reads in MiXCR, one entry per CDR3 protein. This table has about 50,000 distinct CDR3 sequences, 25% to 35% appearing once. The specimen sequenced was naive CD4+ T cells sorted from blood. Specified subset: naive CD4+ T cells, CD4+CD45RA+CD25-. The receptors were gathered from a female donor with breast cancer.

The chain carries TRBV7-2 and TRBJ2-7; 7 bases line up with TRBD1. The germline gives CDR1 SGHTA, CDR2 FQGNSA. The ends lost 5 bases at V and 1 base at J; junction bases unmatched: 5. The CDR3 sequence is 14 residues long. CDR3: CASSGDRSSYEQYF. In DNA, the CDR3 is TGTGCCAGCAGCGGGGACAGATCTTCCTACGAGCAGTACTTC.

This clonotype was observed at least ten times. V is TRBV4-1 and J is TRBJ2-4, with 7 bases that match TRBD1. Germline V lookup: CDR1 MGHRA, CDR2 YSYEKL. The V and J ends lost 0 bases and 8 bases, in that order; junction bases with no gene match: 10. This CDR3 spans 16 amino acids. The CDR3 DNA is TGCGCCAGCAGCCAAGATCAGGGGGTGCGGTCGGACATTCAGTACTTC. Its protein is CASSQDQGVRSDIQYF.

V is TRBV28 and J is TRBJ2-7; TRBD1 matches at 10 bases. The CDR3 is 14 residues long. V trimming: 9 bases; J trimming: 4 bases; junction bases outside the gene matches: 9. Germline CDR1 is MDHEN and CDR2 is SYDVKM. The CDR3 DNA reads as TGTGCCAGTGAACGACAGGGGGCTCATTACGAGCAGTACTTC. Translation: CASERQGAHYEQYF.

This chain uses TRBV6-5 with TRBJ1-2; D is undetermined. Germline CDR1 and CDR2: MNHEY and SVGAGI. The V gene lost 0 bases and the J gene lost 2 bases, with 4 bases spanning the gap. CDR3 length: 13 residues. The DNA of the CDR3 is TGTGCCAGCAGTTACTCAAGAAACTATGGCTACACCTTC. The encoded protein is CASSYSRNYGYTF.

The chain recombines TRBV28 with TRBJ1-6; 12 bases agree with TRBD1. In germline, CDR1 is MDHEN, CDR2 SYDVKM. CDR3 length: 13 amino acids. The V gene end was trimmed by 9 bases and the J gene end by 9 bases; junction bases not matched to a gene: 3. CDR3 residues: CASQGQGASPLHF. CDR3 DNA: TGTGCCAGTCAGGGACAGGGGGCTTCACCCCTCCACTTT.

The CDR3 bases are TGTGCCAGCAGCATCGAAGGGAACACTGAAGCTTTCTTT. It codes for CASSIEGNTEAFF. The rearrangement uses TRBV4-2 and TRBJ1-1; D remains ambiguous. Germline V gene lookup returns CDR1 LGHNA and CDR2 YNFKEQ. The CDR3 covers 13 residues. V was cut by 5 bases and J by 1 base, with 8 bases left in between.

By frequency in the sample, this clonotype is medium-sized. The rearrangement links TRBV5-1 to TRBJ2-7; 10 nucleotides match TRBD1. This CDR3 region has 14 residues. Germline lookup yields CDR1 SGHRS and CDR2 YFSETQ. Trimming at V came to 4 bases and at J to 4 bases, leaving 5 bases not matched to a gene. Here the CDR3 reads CASSQRQGAYEQYF. CDR3 nucleotides: TGCGCCAGCAGCCAACGACAGGGGGCTTACGAGCAGTACTTC.

CDR3 in amino acids: CSVLRAGNTIYF. The CDR3 DNA follows: TGCAGCGTTCTCCGCGCTGGAAACACCATATATTTT. The chain joins TRBV29-1 to TRBJ1-3; D is uncertain. Trimming removed 5 bases at V and 2 bases at J, with 7 bases between. The germline CDR1 and CDR2 sequences are SQVTM and ANQGSEA. This CDR3 is 12 amino acids long.

The rearrangement uses TRBV5-1 and TRBJ1-1; maybe TRBD1 (5 bases). The CDR3 length is 13 residues. Trimming stripped 3 bases from V and 2 bases from J, with 8 bases between. The germline CDR1 and CDR2 sequences are SGHRS and YFSETQ. The CDR3 DNA reads as TGCGCCAGCAGCTCGACAGATAACACTGAAGCTTTCTTT. Amino acids: CASSSTDNTEAFF.

This clonotype was counted a few times. CDR3 protein: CSGGMGRADEQYF. The CDR3, as DNA: TGCAGCGGCGGAATGGGCAGGGCAGACGAGCAGTACTTC. The gene calls are TRBV20-1 and TRBJ2-7, with D possibly being TRBD1 (5 bases). CDR1 and CDR2 from the germline V gene are DFQATT and SNEGSKA (reference sequence). The CDR3 is 13 residues long.

This clonotype was seen a few times. This chain uses TRBV6-5 with TRBJ1-3; no clear D. Trimming removed 5 bases from V and 0 bases from J, with 14 bases in between. Looked up from germline, CDR1 is MNHEY and CDR2 is SVGAGI. This CDR3 has 16 residues. DNA of the CDR3: TGTGCCAGCAGTATCGCAGGTCCGAGCTCTGGAAACACCATATATTTT. Translating it yields CASSIAGPSSGNTIYF.

The rearrangement uses TRBV6-5 and TRBJ1-1, with D unclear. V lost 0 bases to trimming and J lost 1 base, with 15 bases between them. Germline V gives CDR1 MNHEY, CDR2 SVGAGI. The CDR3 has 17 amino acids. This CDR3 is CASSYSMTPRKNTEAFF. The CDR3 DNA reads TGTGCCAGCAGTTACTCGATGACCCCGAGGAAGAACACTGAAGCTTTCTTT.

V is TRBV30 and J is TRBJ1-1; TRBD1 matches 7 bases. The CDR3 loop spans 13 amino acids. Germline-derived CDR1 and CDR2 are GTSNPN and SVGIG (reference sequence). The junction had 5 bases not matched to a gene; V was cut back by 2 bases and J by 5 bases. The CDR3 bases are TGTGCCTGGAGTCGCAGGGGGAGGACTGAAGCTTTCTTT. Translating gives CAWSRRGRTEAFF.

This clonotype was counted only a few times. The genes are TRBV5-1 and TRBJ2-7; D assignment may be TRBD1 or TRBD2 (5 bases each). This CDR3 is 13 amino acids long. Germline V CDR1 and CDR2: SGHRS, YFSETQ. Trimming pared 3 bases from V and 6 bases from J, leaving 13 bases between. The CDR3 region has the DNA TGCGCCAGCAGCTCGGAATGGGGGTTCGAGCAGTACTTC. This sequence encodes CASSSEWGFEQYF.

At least ten counts were recorded for this clonotype. The chain employs TRBV2 and TRBJ2-7; 9 bases agree with TRBD1. The CDR3 has 14 amino acids. CDR1 SNHLY and CDR2 FYNNEI come from the germline V gene. V shed 2 bases and J 6 bases; nucleotides not matched to a gene: 5. The CDR3 reads CASSETGGGSEQYF. The CDR3, as DNA: TGTGCCAGCAGTGAAACAGGGGGCGGCTCCGAGCAGTACTTC.

A remark on this clonotype: One end of the junction is discordant with germline, which a read error may explain. The chain links TRBV3-1 to TRBJ2-1; D is ambiguous. Germline loops: CDR1 LGHDT, CDR2 YNNKEL (reference sequence). The CDR3 totals 15 residues. The CDR3 DNA is TGTGCCAGCAGCCAAGACCCTCAACCCTACAAGGAGCAGTTCTTC. It codes for CASSQDPQPYKEQFF.

This chain connects TRBV5-1 to TRBJ1-1; D unclear. Trimming shortened V by 1 base and J by 3 bases, and 7 bases separated the two germline ends. The CDR3 extends over 13 amino acids. CDR1 and CDR2 from the germline V gene are SGHRS and YFSETQ. The CDR3 loop reads CASSLQKDTEAFF. In DNA, the CDR3 is TGCGCCAGCAGCTTGCAGAAGGACACTGAAGCTTTCTTT.

Details on this clonotype: The junction departs from germline at one end; a sequencing error may be responsible. The genes are TRBV6-6 and TRBJ2-7; D is possibly TRBD2 (5 bases). CDR1 and CDR2 from the germline V gene are MNHNY and SVGAGI (reference sequence). The CDR3 extends over 15 amino acids. Here the CDR3 reads CAISSPIRGSYEQYF. CDR3 DNA sequence: TGTGCCATCAGTTCCCCGATCCGGGGAAGTTACGAGCAGTACTTC.

This clonotype was seen just once. This sequence joins TRBV12-3 or TRBV12-4 and TRBJ1-1, with unresolved D. CDR3 length equals 13 residues. V lost 2 bases and J 6 bases, leaving 10 bases between the germline ends. The CDR3 DNA reads TGTGCCAGCAGTTTACTCGGGAGGGCTGAAGCTTTCTTT. Protein: CASSLLGRAEAFF.

This clonotype came up a few times. The V call is TRBV6-1, the J call TRBJ2-1; 7 bases align to TRBD1. Germline assignment: CDR1 MNHNS and CDR2 SASEGT. V was pared by 7 bases and J by 4 bases, with 4 bases of the junction left unmatched. The CDR3 is 13 amino acids. The CDR3 DNA sequence: TGTGCCAGCAAGAGGGACAGTTACAATGAGCAGTTCTTC. This gives the protein CASKRDSYNEQFF.

To note about this clonotype: A much bigger clone sits one base away, suggesting this may be a read error. The chain links TRBV24-1 to TRBJ2-2; TRBD1 agrees at 7 bases. From germline, CDR1 is KGHDR and CDR2 SFDVKD. This CDR3 is 16 amino acids long. This chain's CDR3 is CATRTGAPGNAGELFF. The CDR3 DNA reads as TGTGCCACCAGAACAGGGGCCCCCGGGAACGCCGGGGAGCTGTTTTTT.